This T cell receptor beta chain was sequenced in a study of regulatory T cells in long-lasting Graves disease. This clonotype has a count of ten or more. The antigen is undetermined. According to the study, TCR beta libraries were built with iRepertoire HTBI primers and CDR3-region Arm-PCR. Per the original methods: The samples included 62 TRBV and under 15 TRBJ segments. One entry per CDR3 protein results from TCRdb running MiXCR on the multiplex PCR reads. None of the V and J calls come from the authors' own analysis; TCRdb made them. The sample includes roughly 320,000 distinct CDR3 sequences, 16% of them seen just once. The CDR3 contains 15 residues. With V trimmed by 2 bases and J by 6 bases, 5 bases remained unmatched. Germline V gene data show CDR1 as GTSNPN and CDR2 as SVGIG (reference sequence). Overall study results and limits: Thyroid tissue was not sampled; only peripheral blood was.

The time point: newly diagnosed GD, antithyroid drugs for less than 3 months. The authors made the TCR library using RNA they extracted from PBMCs. The data were also submitted as part of a second study, on T cells in Graves' hyperthyroidism and ophthalmopathy. Turning to that study: Hyperthyroidism had been newly diagnosed in patients aged 18 to 65, and its duration was under 2 months. Through a model of 13 V-J features, ophthalmopathy was separated from stable hyperthyroidism.

The sample consisted of peripheral blood mononuclear cells (PBMCs), taken at new diagnosis, from a patient treated with antithyroid drugs. V and J are TRBV30 and TRBJ2-4; 12 nucleotides match TRBD2. The sequence derives from a man aged 35-49 years with Graves disease. The CDR3 DNA is TGTGCCTGGAGTCCTGGACTAGCGGGGATAAACATTCAGTACTTC. Its protein product is CAWSPGLAGINIQYF. Looking up the rest from reference TRBV30 and TRBJ2-4 gives the full variable domain: SQTIHQWPATLVQPVGSPLSLECTVEGTSNPNLYWYRQAAGRGLQLLFYSVGIGQISSEVPQNLSASRPQDRQFILSSKKLLLSDSGFYLCAWSPGLAGINIQYFGAGTRLSVL.